A selection of T cell receptor beta chains follows, all from one sample in a study of blood T cell repertoires in COVID-19. This table comes from immunoSEQ multiplex PCR, and its TCRdb copy is limited to in-frame clones, with some not included. The table records about 120,000 clones, approximately 80% of them present only once. Sequencing input: peripheral blood. The receptors stem from a woman aged 65 to 85 with acute or convalescent COVID-19. The CDR3 runs from the conserved cysteine through the conserved F or W. The D gene is left open where the match is weak. A clone size is listed for some rows: how often the clone was seen (once, few, many), or a class if it is expanded.

.	TRBD1	TRBV7-9	TRBJ1-2	TGTGCCAGCAGCGTGAACAGGGGTGACTATGGCTACACCTTC	CASSVNRGDYGYTF
.	.	TRBV20-1	TRBJ2-7	TGCAGTGCTAGTTTCCAGGGCCCCTACGAGCAGTACTTC	CSASFQGPYEQYF
.	TRBD1	TRBV6-2/TRBV6-3	TRBJ1-1	TGTGCCAGCAGTTCCCCGGGACAGAAAATGAACACTGAAGCTTTCTTT	CASSSPGQKMNTEAFF
.	.	TRBV5-1	TRBJ1-1	TGCGCCAGCAGCTTGGCCGTAGGAGACACTGAAGCTTTCTTT	CASSLAVGDTEAFF
.	.	TRBV24-1	TRBJ2-6	TGTGCCACGTCCGACGGGGGGCGCGCTGGGGCCAACGTCCTGACTTTC	CATSDGGRAGANVLTF
once	.	TRBV29-1	TRBJ2-4	TGCAGCGTTGAACCTAGCGCTTCCAAAAACATTCAGTACTTC	CSVEPSASKNIQYF
.	TRBD1	TRBV5-5	TRBJ1-2	TGTGCCAGCAGCTCGGGGGGACAGGGGTATGGCTACACCTTC	CASSSGGQGYGYTF
.	TRBD1	TRBV14	TRBJ2-5	TGTGCCAGCAGCCAGGACAGGGCGGGGCGGTACCAAGAGACCCAGTACTTC	CASSQDRAGRYQETQYF
.	.	TRBV12-3/TRBV12-4	TRBJ1-4	TGTGCCAGCAGCGGGGGGGTTGAAAAACTGTTTTTT	CASSGGVEKLFF
few	.	TRBV12-3/TRBV12-4	TRBJ1-1	TGTGCCAGCAGAACAGGGTGGAACACTGAAGCTTTCTTT	CASRTGWNTEAFF
.	.	TRBV28	TRBJ1-1	TGTGCCAGCGCAGGGGACACTGAAGCTTTCTTT	CASAGDTEAFF
.	.	TRBV2	TRBJ1-2	TGTGCCAGCAGTGAAAGGGGAAGCACACACAGGGCTACTAATGGCTACACCTTC	CASSERGSTHRATNGYTF
.	.	TRBV6-2/TRBV6-3	TRBJ1-2	TGTGCCAGCAGTTACTCGGCAGGGGTGTATGGCTACACCTTC	CASSYSAGVYGYTF
.	.	TRBV19	TRBJ2-5	TGTGCCAGTAGTTCTAAGGGGGACCAAGAGACCCAGTACTTC	CASSSKGDQETQYF
.	.	TRBV6-6	TRBJ1-1	TGTGCCAGCCGGCGTGGGGCGGGGGCGAACACTGAAGCTTTCTTT	CASRRGAGANTEAFF
.	.	TRBV12-3/TRBV12-4	TRBJ1-2	TGTGCCAGCAGTTTTTCTATGAACTATGGCTACACCTTC	CASSFSMNYGYTF
.	TRBD2	TRBV9	TRBJ2-5	TGTGCCAGCAGCCACCGAGCGGGGAGTTGGAAGACCCAGTACTTC	CASSHRAGSWKTQYF
.	TRBD1	TRBV5-1	TRBJ1-6	TGCGCCAGCAGCTTACCCTCAGGGGGCGGCGATTCACCCCTCCACTTT	CASSLPSGGGDSPLHF
.	.	TRBV4-2	TRBJ2-1	TGTGCCAGCAGCCAAGGCCCGGTTAGCTCCTACAATGAGCAGTTCTTC	CASSQGPVSSYNEQFF
.	TRBD2	TRBV5-6	TRBJ2-5	TGTGCCAGCAGCTCCACCGGGACTAGTAGCGAGACCCAGTACTTC	CASSSTGTSSETQYF
.	.	TRBV24-1	TRBJ2-2	TGTGCCACCGGAACCACAGGAGCCGCGAACACCGGGGAGCTGTTTTTT	CATGTTGAANTGELFF
.	TRBD1	TRBV6-4	TRBJ1-1	TGTGCCAGCAGTGAGATGGCACAGGGGCAAGCTTTCTTT	CASSEMAQGQAFF
few	.	TRBV6-5	TRBJ2-3	TGTGCCAGCAGCCCGAACCCCGCAGGTACAGATACGCAGTATTTT	CASSPNPAGTDTQYF
.	.	TRBV5-4	TRBJ1-1	TGTGCCAGCAGCTTGCCAGGCGATAACACTGAAGCTTTCTTT	CASSLPGDNTEAFF
.	.	TRBV13	TRBJ2-2	TGTGCCAGCAGCTTAGGCCTAATCGGGGAGCTGTTTTTT	CASSLGLIGELFF
.	.	TRBV24-1	TRBJ2-4	TGTGCCACCAGAGGTGACAGGTTCGTGCCCAAAAACATTCAGTACTTC	CATRGDRFVPKNIQYF
.	TRBD2	TRBV6-5	TRBJ2-5	TGTGCCAGCAGCCCCGGGACTAGCGGACAAGAGACCCAGTACTTC	CASSPGTSGQETQYF
.	.	TRBV5-1	TRBJ1-1	TGCGCCAGCAGGGGAGATCTGAACACTGAAGCTTTCTTT	CASRGDLNTEAFF
.	TRBD2	TRBV15	TRBJ2-1	TGTGCCACCAGCAGAGACCTACTAGCGGGGGGGAATGAGCAGTTCTTC	CATSRDLLAGGNEQFF